This T cell receptor (beta chain) was found in a study of beta chain features in type 1 diabetes. Study-wide results and caveats: Moderate but significant shortening of TCRB CDR3s was recorded in all four CD4+ subsets from Type 1 diabetes patients.

CDR1 is KGHSH and CDR2 is LQKENI in the germline V gene. After removal of 4 bases from V and 4 bases from J, the junction contained 1 base not matched to a gene. This CDR3 contains 13 residues. Expressed TCRB transcripts were sequenced because the isolated RNA had all been reverse transcribed beforehand. Data came from immunoSEQ multiplex PCR; TCRdb stores just in-frame clones and leaves some out. The sample lists under 300,000 clones, about 15% occurring once. This clone was counted a few times. Its matching antigen is unknown. Sequencing was performed on naive CD4+ T cells from blood. The TCR originated in a man between 25 and 39 years old with type 1 diabetes. V gene TRBV18 combines with J gene TRBJ2-3; 8 nucleotides line up with TRBD2. This chain's CDR3 is CASSRGGSDTQYF. The CDR3 coding sequence is TGTGCCAGCTCACGCGGGGGGTCAGATACGCAGTATTTT.